The rows below give T cell receptor beta chains drawn from one sample of a study of control samples from healthy donors and cancer patients. The repertoire was sequenced with immunoSEQ multiplex PCR; TCRdb's copy has only in-frame clones and lacks some. The profile shows around 230,000 clones, roughly 94% of them singletons. The sample consisted of blood. These receptors all come from a man aged 50 to 60 in good health. Each CDR3 is given without its conserved first and last residue.

12,TRBV2,TRBJ2-4,ASSEAQASHIQY
11,TRBV5-1,TRBJ1-4,ASSSTGVEKLF
11,TRBV6-5,TRBJ1-2,ASAAGGNYGYT
11,TRBV30,TRBJ2-5,ASSGHFGGTQY
18,TRBV7-2,TRBJ1-6,ASSLASGSGTTSRGSPLH
12,TRBV2,TRBJ2-7,ASREQGQGVEQY
12,TRBV5-1,TRBJ2-2,ASSSDRNTGELF
14,TRBV5-6,TRBJ1-2,ASSLGGQGFDYGYT
12,TRBV2,TRBJ1-2,ASDTGGPDYGYT
12,TRBV4-1,TRBJ1-1,ASSQEPGDRSAF
12,TRBV19,TRBJ1-5,ASTPPSADQPQH
12,TRBV3-1/TRBV3-2,TRBJ1-1,ASSQPGGGTEAF
13,TRBV18,TRBJ1-1,ASSPIAGLNTEAF
12,TRBV3-1/TRBV3-2,TRBJ1-4,ASSQVLTNEKLF
14,TRBV19,TRBJ1-4,ASRSGDIRLRGKLF
11,TRBV5-1,TRBJ1-5,ASSSAGDQPQH
12,TRBV27,TRBJ1-6,ASSFGPAASPLH
12,TRBV2,TRBJ1-1,ASRPDRDNTEAF
16,TRBV6-1,TRBJ2-1,ASRELTGSLSSYNEQF
10,TRBV27,TRBJ2-1,ASSLGLPEQF
11,TRBV3-1/TRBV3-2,TRBJ2-3,ASSQDRSDTQY
13,TRBV20-1,TRBJ1-6,SASPLPGINSPLH
14,TRBV5-1,TRBJ2-7,ASSSTGGAESREQY
13,TRBV5-1,TRBJ1-1,ASSLVGSGSTEAF
11,TRBV10-3,TRBJ1-2,AISELGSSGYT
13,TRBV5-1,TRBJ1-1,ATARGTGMNTEAF